The next 17 T cell receptor beta chains were all read from a single sample in a study of blood T cell repertoires in COVID-19. Here immunoSEQ multiplex PCR was the method, and the copy in TCRdb shows in-frame clones only, minus some. The sample has 40,000 to 45,000 clones; about 85% are singletons. The sample taken for sequencing was peripheral blood. The receptors derive from a man between 60 and 75 years old with acute or convalescent COVID-19.

This clone was observed a few times. The gene calls are TRBV6-5 and TRBJ1-1; no definite D call. CDR1 and CDR2 (germline): MNHEY, SVGAGI. The CDR3 contains 13 residues. Trimming removed 8 bases from V and 4 bases from J, with 14 bases in between. For the CDR3, the DNA is TGTGCCAGCCGGGCGGCGGGAATCACTGAAGCTTTCTTT. Protein sequence: CASRAAGITEAFF.

V and J are TRBV5-1 and TRBJ2-2; 7 bases align to TRBD1. Germline V gene sequence: CDR1 SGHRS, CDR2 YFSETQ. Losses at the gene ends were 3 bases for V and 4 bases for J; bases not matched to a gene: 12. There are 17 residues in the CDR3. The CDR3 here is CASSWRPTGDGTGELFF. In DNA, the CDR3 is TGCGCCAGCAGCTGGAGGCCTACAGGGGACGGCACCGGGGAGCTGTTTTTT.

V gene TRBV6-5 combines with J gene TRBJ2-7, with TRBD1 matching over 9 bases. Germline V gene lookup returns CDR1 MNHEY and CDR2 SVGAGI. V dropped 6 bases and J dropped 7; count of bases not matched to a gene: 10. This CDR3 contains 14 residues. The CDR3 reads CASSPDRGLVEQYF. The CDR3 DNA follows: TGTGCCAGCAGCCCGGACAGGGGTCTCGTTGAGCAGTACTTC.

V and J are TRBV9 and TRBJ2-3; 15 bases line up with TRBD2. The CDR3 has 16 residues. The V and J ends lost 4 bases and 4 bases, in that order; junction bases with no gene match: 4. Germline V gene data show CDR1 as SGDLS and CDR2 as YYNGEE. The CDR3, as DNA: TGTGCCAGCAGCTTCTGGACTAGCGGGGGGGCAGATACGCAGTATTTT. Protein sequence: CASSFWTSGGADTQYF.

CDR3 nucleotides: TGTGCCAGCAGTGTGACAGGTTTGGATTCACCCCTCCACTTT. The encoded protein is CASSVTGLDSPLHF. The V call is TRBV6-2 or TRBV6-3, the J call TRBJ1-6; D is perhaps TRBD1 (6 bases). V lost 5 bases and J lost 8, with 13 bases in between. CDR3 size: 14 residues. The germline gives CDR1 MNHEY, CDR2 SVGEGT.

The DNA of the CDR3 is TGTGCCTGGAGTGTGCAGGCCCAAGGTGAAAAACTGTTTTTT. Residues: CAWSVQAQGEKLFF. The V and J genes are TRBV30 and TRBJ1-4, with D uncertain. CDR1 is GTSNPN and CDR2 is SVGIG in the germline V gene (reference sequence). The CDR3 length is 14 residues. The V end was cut by 0 bases, the J end by 7 bases, with 12 bases between.

V usage is TRBV19 and J usage is TRBJ2-3, with a tentative D call TRBD2 (6 bases). The CDR3 has 13 amino acids. Germline V lookup: CDR1 LNHDA, CDR2 SQIVND (reference sequence). Trimming removed 4 bases at V and 5 bases at J, with 10 bases between. The CDR3 sequence: CASSSGEVDTQYF. The DNA of the CDR3 is TGTGCCAGTAGTAGCGGGGAGGTAGATACGCAGTATTTT.

This chain links TRBV11-2 with TRBJ2-3, with TRBD2 matching over 7 bases. Germline assignment: CDR1 SGHAT and CDR2 FQNNGV. The trim removed 2 bases at V and 3 bases at J, leaving 14 bases unmatched. CDR3 size: 18 residues. The CDR3 loop reads CASSLLDLGGLDTDTQYF. The DNA of the CDR3 is TGTGCCAGCAGCTTACTCGATCTCGGGGGGTTAGATACAGATACGCAGTATTTT.

The rearrangement links TRBV18 to TRBJ1-6, with 9 bases matching TRBD1. With V trimmed by 0 bases and J by 8 bases, 5 bases remained unmatched. Germline-derived CDR1 and CDR2 are KGHSH and LQKENI. The CDR3 spans 16 residues. CDR3 protein: CASSPPTGGLDSPLHF. In DNA, the CDR3 is TGTGCCAGCTCACCACCGACAGGGGGTTTAGATTCACCCCTCCACTTT. The full variable domain, in which reference TRBV18 and TRBJ1-6 provide the parts outside the CDR3, is NAGVMQNPRHLVRRRGQEARLRCSPMKGHSHVYWYRQLPEEGLKFMVYLQKENIIDESGMPKERFSAEFPKEGPSILRIQQVVRGDSAAYFCASSPPTGGLDSPLHFGNGTRLTVT.

Only a few counts were recorded for this clone. The chain combines TRBV27 with TRBJ2-7, with unresolved D. This CDR3 is 14 amino acids long. V was shortened by 2 bases and J by 1 base, with 9 bases between the two germline ends. In germline, CDR1 is MNHEY, CDR2 SMNVEV (reference sequence). This chain's CDR3 is CASSLRRASYEQYF. The CDR3 coding sequence is TGTGCCAGCAGTTTACGTCGCGCTTCCTACGAGCAGTACTTC.

In its sample, this clone was seen once. The chain carries TRBV5-6 and TRBJ1-5; 9 bases map to TRBD1. The germline gives CDR1 SGHDT, CDR2 YYEEEE. Trimming at V came to 4 bases and at J to 6 bases, leaving 11 bases not matched to a gene. There are 16 residues in the CDR3. CDR3 sequence: CASSLSGTGKSQPQHF. The CDR3 region has the DNA TGTGCCAGCAGCCTGTCCGGGACAGGGAAGAGTCAGCCCCAGCATTTT. Full variable domain (rest looked up from reference TRBV5-6 and TRBJ1-5): DAGVTQSPTHLIKTRGQQVTLRCSPKSGHDTVSWYQQALGQGPQFIFQYYEEEERQRGNFPDRFSGHQFPNYSSELNVNALLLGDSALYLCASSLSGTGKSQPQHFGDGTRLSIL.

The rearrangement links TRBV19 to TRBJ2-7, with D possibly being TRBD2 (5 bases). This CDR3 comprises 15 residues. Germline V lookup: CDR1 LNHDA, CDR2 SQIVND (reference sequence). V lost 2 bases and J lost 4, with 15 bases in between. CDR3 sequence: CASSITGNGVYEQYF. The DNA of the CDR3 is TGTGCCAGTAGTATAACCGGGAACGGGGTTTACGAGCAGTACTTC.

The chain has TRBV6-5 and TRBJ1-2; the match to TRBD1 covers 10 bases. This CDR3 comprises 15 residues. V lost 6 bases and J lost 5; bases outside the gene matches: 9. Germline-derived CDR1 and CDR2 are MNHEY and SVGAGI. The CDR3 spells CASSEGQGQGYGYTF. Written as DNA, the CDR3 is TGTGCCAGCAGCGAGGGACAGGGGCAGGGGTATGGCTACACCTTC.

The chain recombines TRBV4-3 with TRBJ2-1; 7 positions agree with TRBD2. Looked up from germline, CDR1 is LGHNA and CDR2 is YSLEER. CDR3 length: 15 amino acids. V lost 2 bases to trimming and J lost 3 bases; unmatched junction nucleotides: 4. CDR3 nucleotides: TGCGCCAGCAGCCAAAACACGGGGGGCTACAATGAGCAGTTCTTC. This translates into CASSQNTGGYNEQFF.

The chain employs TRBV13 and TRBJ2-7; 9 positions match TRBD1. With V trimmed by 4 bases and J by 4 bases, 11 bases remained unmatched. The CDR3 contains 16 residues. CDR1 PRHDT and CDR2 FYEKMQ come from the germline V gene (reference sequence). The CDR3 reads CASSSRSTGGRYEQYF. The CDR3 nucleotides read TGTGCCAGCAGCTCCCGTTCGACAGGGGGACGGTACGAGCAGTACTTC.

The chain carries TRBV18 and TRBJ1-1; D is possibly TRBD1 (6 bases). This CDR3 contains 15 residues. Germline assignment: CDR1 KGHSH and CDR2 LQKENI. Trimming pared 1 base from V and 6 bases from J, leaving 15 bases between. CDR3 nucleotide sequence: TGTGCCAGCTCACCACAAGGGGGGGGGCTCGCTGAAGCTTTCTTT. Protein product: CASSPQGGGLAEAFF.

The chain is built from TRBV9 and TRBJ2-1; the match to TRBD2 covers 7 bases. Germline V lookup: CDR1 SGDLS, CDR2 YYNGEE. This CDR3 region has 15 residues. V was pared by 3 bases and J by 3 bases, with 6 bases of the junction left unmatched. The CDR3 DNA is TGTGCCAGCAGCGAGGGAGGCGGGGGCTACAATGAGCAGTTCTTC. Protein product: CASSEGGGGYNEQFF. Supplemented by reference TRBV9 and TRBJ2-1, the full variable domain reads DSGVTQTPKHLITATGQRVTLRCSPRSGDLSVYWYQQSLDQGLQFLIQYYNGEERAKGNILERFSAQQFPDLHSELNLSSLELGDSALYFCASSEGGGGYNEQFFGPGTRLTVL.